The 21 T cell receptor beta chains below were found in one sample sequenced in a study of cytomegalovirus exposure and HLA in healthy donors. TCRdb keeps only in-frame clones here, not all; method: immunoSEQ multiplex PCR. Among about 240,000 clones, 80% to 90% were seen once, and the ten largest hold 2.6%. The sequenced sample consisted of PBMCs. Source of these receptors: a man aged 18 to 29 in good health and CMV-seronegative.

This clone was recorded only once. The CDR3 DNA reads as TGCGCCAGCAGCTACCGACAGGGGGCAAGAGAGCAGTACTTC. It codes for CASSYRQGAREQYF. This chain joins TRBV4-1 and TRBJ2-7; 10 bases align to TRBD1. This CDR3 contains 14 residues. Germline CDR1 and CDR2: MGHRA and YSYEKL. The J segment lost 7 bases and the V segment lost 5 bases, leaving 8 bases of the junction unmatched.

J is TRBJ2-7 and V is TRBV14; 8 bases match TRBD2. The CDR3 sequence is 15 residues long. Germline loops: CDR1 SGHDN, CDR2 FVKESK. Losses at the gene ends were 4 bases for V and 2 bases for J; bases not matched to a gene: 7. CDR3 residues: CASSPSAGEAYEQYF. The CDR3 bases are TGTGCCAGCAGCCCATCAGCGGGGGAGGCCTACGAGCAGTACTTC.

The chain couples TRBV27 to TRBJ2-5; 11 nucleotides agree with TRBD2. The germline gives CDR1 MNHEY, CDR2 SMNVEV (reference sequence). Losses at the gene ends were 2 bases for V and 3 bases for J; bases not matched to a gene: 2. The CDR3 has 15 residues. CDR3 amino acids: CASSLGTSGKETQYF. CDR3 DNA: TGTGCCAGCAGTTTAGGGACTAGCGGAAAAGAGACCCAGTACTTC.

The rearrangement joins TRBV7-2 to TRBJ1-5; D not certain. The CDR3 spans 12 residues. The germline V gene encodes CDR1 SGHTA and CDR2 FQGNSA. The ends were cut back, 0 bases at V and 7 bases at J, with 4 bases in the middle. This CDR3 is CASSLAAQPQHF. The CDR3 DNA reads TGTGCCAGCAGCTTAGCAGCCCAGCCCCAGCATTTT.

The genes are TRBV27 and TRBJ2-2; D is unclear. CDR3 length: 13 residues. V lost 5 bases, J lost 4 bases, and 8 bases lay in between. From germline, CDR1 is MNHEY and CDR2 SMNVEV (reference sequence). Here the CDR3 reads CASSLRFTGELFF. CDR3 DNA: TGTGCCAGCAGTCTCAGGTTCACCGGGGAGCTGTTTTTT.

The gene calls are TRBV29-1 and TRBJ1-3; 9 bases agree with TRBD1. The CDR3 has 15 residues. CDR1 and CDR2 (germline): SQVTM, ANQGSEA. V shed 5 bases and J 0 bases; nucleotides not matched to a gene: 5. CDR3 sequence reads: CSVRTGEHSGNTIYF. CDR3 in DNA: TGCAGCGTTCGGACAGGGGAACACTCTGGAAACACCATATATTTT.

The chain has TRBV29-1 and TRBJ2-7, with 7 bases fitting TRBD1. This CDR3 comprises 15 residues. Germline trimming cut 5 bases from V and 0 bases from J; bases unmatched to any gene: 10. Germline V gives CDR1 SQVTM, CDR2 ANQGSEA. CDR3 nucleotides: TGCAGCGTTTATACCGGGACAGCCTTCTCCTACGAGCAGTACTTC. Residues: CSVYTGTAFSYEQYF.

The J gene is TRBJ1-1, the V gene TRBV27; possibly TRBD1 for D (5 bases). The germline CDR1 and CDR2 sequences are MNHEY and SMNVEV (reference sequence). V lost 6 bases and J 11 bases, leaving 22 bases between the germline ends. The CDR3 totals 14 residues. The CDR3 here is CASSRFKGVYMAFF. CDR3 sequence (DNA): TGTGCCAGCAGCCGGTTCAAAGGGGTTTATATGGCTTTCTTT.

This clone occurred a few times. This sequence joins TRBV28 and TRBJ1-2; D is uncertain. The CDR3 is made up of 12 amino acids. CDR1 and CDR2 from the germline V gene are MDHEN and SYDVKM. V dropped 6 bases and J dropped 3 bases, with 8 bases sitting between them. The CDR3 sequence is CASRQSDYGYTF. CDR3 coding DNA: TGTGCCAGCAGGCAATCAGACTATGGCTACACCTTC.

The gene calls are TRBV11-2 and TRBJ1-6; possibly TRBD1 for D (5 bases). With 1 base removed from V and 10 bases from J, the gap between germline ends came to 8 bases. Germline assignment: CDR1 SGHAT and CDR2 FQNNGV. This CDR3 comprises 13 residues. Here the CDR3 reads CASSLGGQSPLHF. In DNA form, the CDR3 reads TGTGCCAGCAGCTTAGGGGGCCAATCACCCCTCCACTTT.

V and J are TRBV5-1 and TRBJ2-4; the D is unclear. Trimming took off 0 bases at V and 6 bases at J, with 7 bases between the two ends. This CDR3 has 13 amino acids. Germline lookup yields CDR1 SGHRS and CDR2 YFSETQ. In DNA form, the CDR3 reads TGCGCCAGCAGCTTGGAACAGACAAACATTCAGTACTTC. The encoded protein is CASSLEQTNIQYF.

The count of this clone is one. Just one base apart from a much larger clone, this may be a read error. The same CDR3 is also encoded by other DNA sequences in this sample. The V call is TRBV11-2, the J call TRBJ2-1; 7 bases align to TRBD2. Germline V gene sequence: CDR1 SGHAT, CDR2 FQNNGV. This CDR3 is 15 amino acids long. V lost 1 base, J lost 0 bases, and 0 bases stayed unmatched. The CDR3 protein is CASSLVAGSYNEQFF. Here the CDR3 DNA reads TGTGCCAGCAGCTTAGTAGCGGGCTCCTACAATGAGCAGTTCTTC. The full variable domain, in which reference TRBV11-2 and TRBJ2-1 provide the parts outside the CDR3, is EAGVAQSPRYKIIEKRQSVAFWCNPISGHATLYWYQQILGQGPKLLIQFQNNGVVDDSQLPKDRFSAERLKGVDSTLKIQPAKLEDSAVYLCASSLVAGSYNEQFFGPGTRLTVL.

The chain recombines TRBV7-2 with TRBJ2-7, with TRBD1 as a possible D gene (5 bases). This CDR3 has 12 amino acids. CDR1 SGHTA and CDR2 FQGNSA come from the germline V gene. The V and J ends lost 2 bases and 4 bases respectively, with 6 bases between them. The chain's CDR3 is CASSLQGYEQYF. DNA for the CDR3: TGTGCCAGCAGCTTACAGGGTTACGAGCAGTACTTC.

This clone has just a few counts. The chain carries TRBV10-3 and TRBJ2-7; D possibly corresponds to TRBD1 (5 bases). V gave up 5 bases and J gave up 5 bases, with 10 bases separating them. Germline loops: CDR1 ENHRY, CDR2 SYGVKD. This CDR3 is 12 amino acids long. CDR3 in DNA: TGTGCCATCAGTAGGAAAGGGGACGAGCAGTACTTC. Translating it yields CAISRKGDEQYF.

The V gene is TRBV28, the J gene TRBJ2-3; 14 nucleotides align to TRBD2. The V gene's germline CDR1 is MDHEN and CDR2 SYDVKM. The length of the CDR3 is 17 residues. V was clipped by 7 bases and J by 4 bases; unmatched bases: 10. CDR3 in DNA: TGTGCCAGCACCTCGACTAGCGGGAGGGTTTCCCCAGATACGCAGTATTTT. Amino acid sequence: CASTSTSGRVSPDTQYF.

The chain has TRBV27 and TRBJ2-3; the match to TRBD2 covers 8 bases. Germline lookup yields CDR1 MNHEY and CDR2 SMNVEV (reference sequence). This CDR3 is 15 amino acids long. J gave up 2 bases and V 5 bases, and 6 bases lay outside the gene matches. The CDR3 nucleotides are TGTGCCAGCAGTCTCCTGACTAGCGCCACAGATACGCAGTATTTT. Its protein product is CASSLLTSATDTQYF.

V usage is TRBV28 and J usage is TRBJ2-3, with 7 bases identical to TRBD2. Trimming removed 0 bases from V and 7 bases from J; junction bases left unmatched: 10. Germline CDR1 is MDHEN and CDR2 is SYDVKM. This CDR3 region has 16 residues. The CDR3 loop reads CASSLWGEGLNNTQYF. The DNA for the CDR3 is TGTGCCAGCAGTTTATGGGGGGAGGGACTAAATAATACGCAGTATTTT.

The V call is TRBV18, the J call TRBJ2-7; D gene unclear. Between the trimmed V and J ends, which lost 0 bases and 3 bases, there was a span of 12 bases. The CDR3 contains 15 residues. Germline CDR1 reads KGHSH; CDR2 reads LQKENI. The CDR3 sequence: CASSPPTTAYYEQYF. The DNA of the CDR3 is TGTGCCAGCTCACCACCAACTACCGCCTACTACGAGCAGTACTTC.

There are a few counts of this clone. The chain carries TRBV6-6 and TRBJ1-2, with 8 bases aligning to TRBD1. Germline CDR1 is MNHNY and CDR2 is SVGAGI (reference sequence). This CDR3 has 14 residues. Trimming at V came to 0 bases and at J to 6 bases, leaving 3 bases not matched to a gene. The CDR3 reads CASSYSTGVDGYTF. Written as DNA, the CDR3 is TGTGCCAGCAGTTACTCGACAGGGGTGGATGGCTACACCTTC.

The chain is built from TRBV4-3 and TRBJ2-3; possible D gene TRBD2, 5 bases. This CDR3 region has 13 residues. Germline CDR1 reads LGHNA; CDR2 reads YSLEER. Trimming removed 3 bases at V and 4 bases at J, with 8 bases between. The CDR3 here is CASSQPGADTQYF. CDR3 DNA sequence: TGCGCCAGCAGCCAGCCCGGGGCAGATACGCAGTATTTT.

In nucleotides, the CDR3 is TGTGCCTGGACAAGTCGGGAGACCCAGTACTTC. Its translation: CAWTSRETQYF. The chain carries TRBV30 and TRBJ2-5; no definite D call. Germline CDR1 GTSNPN, CDR2 SVGIG (reference sequence). The CDR3 is 11 amino acids. The V end lost 4 bases, the J end lost 5 bases, and 8 bases lay between the germline ends.